This paragraph covers one T cell receptor (beta chain) sequence. This record comes from a study of shared T cell receptors in the human thymus. The germline CDR1 and CDR2 sequences are SNHLY and FYNNEI. Trimming took off 7 bases at V and 6 bases at J, with 15 bases between the two ends. The CDR3 is 13 amino acids. Assay used: immunoSEQ multiplex PCR; TCRdb lists only in-frame clones, some missing. The table includes roughly 710,000 clones, approximately 83% detected once. Separately, the same data were catalogued under a study of human thymus T cells. In that study: Corrective surgery for congenital heart defects was being performed on the healthy Finnish infants who were the donors. In corrective heart surgery, resections were taken, and these provided the thymus tissue.

The receptor comes from a girl less than two years old with a congenital heart defect. The V call is TRBV2, the J call TRBJ1-2; a weak D match, TRBD1 (5 bases). The sequencing input was thymocytes. The CDR3 region is CASIQNQGNGYTF. As DNA, the CDR3 is TGTGCCAGCATCCAAAATCAGGGAAATGGCTACACCTTC.